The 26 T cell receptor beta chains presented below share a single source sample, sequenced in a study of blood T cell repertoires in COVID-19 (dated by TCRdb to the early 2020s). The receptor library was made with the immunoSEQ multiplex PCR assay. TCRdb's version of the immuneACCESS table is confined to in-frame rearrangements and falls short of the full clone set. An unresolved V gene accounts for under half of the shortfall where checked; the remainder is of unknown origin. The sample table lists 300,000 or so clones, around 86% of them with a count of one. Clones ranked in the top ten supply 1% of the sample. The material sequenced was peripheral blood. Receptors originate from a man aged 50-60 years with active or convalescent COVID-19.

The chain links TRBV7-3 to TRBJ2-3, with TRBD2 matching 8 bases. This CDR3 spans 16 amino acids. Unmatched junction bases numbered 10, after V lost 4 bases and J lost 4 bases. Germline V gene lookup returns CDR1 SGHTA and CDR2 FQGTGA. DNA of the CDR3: TGTGCCAGCAGCTCATTAGCGGGAAAGGGCTCAGATACGCAGTATTTT. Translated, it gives CASSSLAGKGSDTQYF.

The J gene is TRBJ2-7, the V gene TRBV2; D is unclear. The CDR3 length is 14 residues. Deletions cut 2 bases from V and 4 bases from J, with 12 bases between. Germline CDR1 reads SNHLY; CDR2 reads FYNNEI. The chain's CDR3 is CASSESPLGYEQYF. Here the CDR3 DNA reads TGTGCCAGCAGTGAAAGCCCCCTCGGGTACGAGCAGTACTTC. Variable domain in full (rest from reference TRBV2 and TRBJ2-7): EPEVTQTPSHQVTQMGQEVILRCVPISNHLYFYWYRQILGQKVEFLVSFYNNEISEKSEIFDDQFSVERPDGSNFTLKIRSTKLEDSAMYFCASSESPLGYEQYFGPGTRLTVT.

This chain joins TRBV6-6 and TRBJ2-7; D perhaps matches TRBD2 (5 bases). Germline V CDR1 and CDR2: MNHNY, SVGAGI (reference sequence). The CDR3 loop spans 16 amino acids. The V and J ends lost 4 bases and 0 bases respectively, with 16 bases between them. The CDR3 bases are TGTGCCAGCAGTTCTCTCGGGCGGGCCTTCTCCTACGAGCAGTACTTC. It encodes CASSSLGRAFSYEQYF.

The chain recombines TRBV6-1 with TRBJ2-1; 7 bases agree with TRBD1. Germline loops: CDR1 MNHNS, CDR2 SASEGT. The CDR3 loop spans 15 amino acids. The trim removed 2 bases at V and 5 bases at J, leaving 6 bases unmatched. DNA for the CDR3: TGTGCCAGCAGTGAACAGGCAGGGGGAAACAATGAGCAGTTCTTC. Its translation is CASSEQAGGNNEQFF.

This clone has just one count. Written as DNA, the CDR3 is TGTGCCAGTAGTATCGCAGGGAGCACAGATACGCAGTATTTT. Its translation: CASSIAGSTDTQYF. This chain joins TRBV19 and TRBJ2-3; TRBD1 might be the D (5 bases). Trimming removed 3 bases from V and 0 bases from J, with 7 bases in between. Germline V gene data show CDR1 as LNHDA and CDR2 as SQIVND (reference sequence). This CDR3 is 14 amino acids long. The variable domain in full, with the rest retrieved from reference TRBV19 and TRBJ2-3, is DGGITQSPKYLFRKEGQNVTLSCEQNLNHDAMYWYRQDPGQGLRLIYYSQIVNDFQKGDIAEGYSVSREKKESFPLTVTSAQKNPTAFYLCASSIAGSTDTQYFGPGTRLTVL.

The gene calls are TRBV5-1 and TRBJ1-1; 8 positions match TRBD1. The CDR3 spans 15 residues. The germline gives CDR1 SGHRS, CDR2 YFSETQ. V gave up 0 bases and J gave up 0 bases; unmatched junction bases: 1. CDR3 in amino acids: CASSLDRGMNTEAFF. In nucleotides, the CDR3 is TGCGCCAGCAGCTTGGACAGGGGGATGAACACTGAAGCTTTCTTT.

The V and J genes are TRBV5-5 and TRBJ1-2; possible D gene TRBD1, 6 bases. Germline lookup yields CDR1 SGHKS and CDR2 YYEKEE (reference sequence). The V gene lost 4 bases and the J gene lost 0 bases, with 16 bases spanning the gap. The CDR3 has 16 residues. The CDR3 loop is CASSRFGDKANYGYTF. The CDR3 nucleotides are TGTGCCAGCAGCCGGTTCGGGGACAAAGCTAACTATGGCTACACCTTC.

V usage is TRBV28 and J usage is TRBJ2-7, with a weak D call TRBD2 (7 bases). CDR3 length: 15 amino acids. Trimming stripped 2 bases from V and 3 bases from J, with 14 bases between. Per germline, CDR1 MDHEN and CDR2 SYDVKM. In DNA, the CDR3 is TGTGCCAGCAGTTTACGGGCGGGGGCCGGCTACGAGCAGTACTTC. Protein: CASSLRAGAGYEQYF.

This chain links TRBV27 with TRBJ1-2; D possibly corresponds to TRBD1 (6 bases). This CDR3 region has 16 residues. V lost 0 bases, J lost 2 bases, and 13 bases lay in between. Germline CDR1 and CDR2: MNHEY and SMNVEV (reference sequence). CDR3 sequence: CASSLSYPGENYGYTF. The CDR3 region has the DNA TGTGCCAGCAGTTTATCATATCCAGGGGAAAACTATGGCTACACCTTC.

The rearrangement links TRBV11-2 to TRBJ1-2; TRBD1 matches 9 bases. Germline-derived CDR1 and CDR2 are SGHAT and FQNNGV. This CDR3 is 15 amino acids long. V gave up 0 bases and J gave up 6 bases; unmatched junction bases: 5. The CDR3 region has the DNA TGTGCCAGCAGCTTAGATTTAGGACAGGGGAATGGCTACACCTTC. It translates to CASSLDLGQGNGYTF.

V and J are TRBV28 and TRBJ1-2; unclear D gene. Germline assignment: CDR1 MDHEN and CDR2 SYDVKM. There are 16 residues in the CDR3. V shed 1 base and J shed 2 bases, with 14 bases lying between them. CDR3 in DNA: TGTGCCAGCAGTTTATTCGGGGTCGCGGGAAACTATGGCTACACCTTC. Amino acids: CASSLFGVAGNYGYTF.

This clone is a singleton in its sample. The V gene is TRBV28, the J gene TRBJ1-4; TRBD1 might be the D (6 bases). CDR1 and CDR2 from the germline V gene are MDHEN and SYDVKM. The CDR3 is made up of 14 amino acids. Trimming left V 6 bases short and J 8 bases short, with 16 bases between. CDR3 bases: TGTGCCAGCAGCCAGGGGTATAGTTACGAAAAACTGTTTTTT. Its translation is CASSQGYSYEKLFF.

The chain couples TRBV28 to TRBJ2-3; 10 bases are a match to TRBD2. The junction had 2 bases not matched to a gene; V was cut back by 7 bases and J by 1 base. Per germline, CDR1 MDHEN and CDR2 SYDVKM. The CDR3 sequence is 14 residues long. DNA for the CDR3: TGTGCCAGCACAACTAGCGGGGGCACAGATACGCAGTATTTT. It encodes CASTTSGGTDTQYF.

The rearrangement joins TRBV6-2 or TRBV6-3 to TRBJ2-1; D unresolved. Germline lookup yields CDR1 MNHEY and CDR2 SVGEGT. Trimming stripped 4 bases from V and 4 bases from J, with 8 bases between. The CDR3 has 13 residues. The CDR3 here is CASSSTHYNEQFF. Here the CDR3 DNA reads TGTGCCAGCAGTTCGACTCATTACAATGAGCAGTTCTTC.

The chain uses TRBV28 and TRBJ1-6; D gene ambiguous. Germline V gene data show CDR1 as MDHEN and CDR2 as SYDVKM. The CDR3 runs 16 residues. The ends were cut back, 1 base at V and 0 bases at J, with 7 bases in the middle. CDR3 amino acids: CASSLSPGSYNSPLHF. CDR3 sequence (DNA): TGTGCCAGCAGTTTATCCCCGGGCTCCTATAATTCACCCCTCCACTTT.

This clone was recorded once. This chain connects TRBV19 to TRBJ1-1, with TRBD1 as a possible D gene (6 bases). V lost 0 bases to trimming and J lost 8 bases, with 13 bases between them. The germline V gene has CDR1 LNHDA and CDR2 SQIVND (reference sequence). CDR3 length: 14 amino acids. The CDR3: CASSIDPSGTEAFF. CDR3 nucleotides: TGTGCCAGTAGTATAGACCCTTCGGGGACAGAAGCTTTCTTT.

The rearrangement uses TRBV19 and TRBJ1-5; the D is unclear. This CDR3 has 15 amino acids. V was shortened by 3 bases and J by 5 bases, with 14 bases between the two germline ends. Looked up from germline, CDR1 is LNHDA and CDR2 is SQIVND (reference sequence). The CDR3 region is CASSIRAGRDQPQHF. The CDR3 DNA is TGTGCCAGTAGTATTAGGGCGGGCAGAGATCAGCCCCAGCATTTT.

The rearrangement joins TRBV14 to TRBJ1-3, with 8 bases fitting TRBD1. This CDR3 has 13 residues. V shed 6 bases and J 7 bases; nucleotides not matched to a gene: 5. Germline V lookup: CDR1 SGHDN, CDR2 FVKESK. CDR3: CASRPGGLNTIYF. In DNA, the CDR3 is TGTGCCAGCAGGCCAGGGGGCCTTAACACCATATATTTT.

CDR3 amino acids: CASSSSSGGAFILTDTQYF. CDR3 DNA: TGTGCCAGCAGCTCGTCTAGCGGGGGGGCCTTCATTCTAACAGATACGCAGTATTTT. V is TRBV5-6 and J is TRBJ2-3; 12 nucleotides align to TRBD2. The CDR3 length is 19 residues. V lost 3 bases to trimming and J lost 3 bases; unmatched junction nucleotides: 14. Germline V gene sequence: CDR1 SGHDT, CDR2 YYEEEE.

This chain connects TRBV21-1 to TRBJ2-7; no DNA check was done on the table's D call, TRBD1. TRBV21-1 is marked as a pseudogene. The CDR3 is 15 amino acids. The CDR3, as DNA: TGTGCCAGCAGCAAACAGAGACAGGGTAGATACGAGCAGTACTTC. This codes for CASSKQRQGRYEQYF.

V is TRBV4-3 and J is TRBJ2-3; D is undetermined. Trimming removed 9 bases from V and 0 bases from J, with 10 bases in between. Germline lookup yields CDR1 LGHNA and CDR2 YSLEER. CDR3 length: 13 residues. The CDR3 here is CASSSPSTDTQYF. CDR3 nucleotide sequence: TGCGCCAGTTCATCCCCCAGCACAGATACGCAGTATTTT.

The DNA for the CDR3 is TGTGCCACCAGCAGAGAGTATTTTAGCCCGAACACCGGGGAGCTGTTTTTT. Its translation: CATSREYFSPNTGELFF. The chain uses TRBV15 and TRBJ2-2; D call uncertain. V dropped 0 bases and J dropped 0 bases, with 11 bases sitting between them. The CDR3 spans 17 residues. Per the germline V gene, CDR1 is LNHNV and CDR2 is YYDKDF (reference sequence).

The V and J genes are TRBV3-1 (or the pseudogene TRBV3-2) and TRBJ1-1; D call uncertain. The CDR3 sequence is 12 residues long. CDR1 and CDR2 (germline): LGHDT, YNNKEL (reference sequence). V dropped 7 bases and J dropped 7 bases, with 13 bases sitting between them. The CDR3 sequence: CASTLTGGEAFF. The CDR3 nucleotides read TGTGCCAGCACCCTAACCGGAGGTGAAGCTTTCTTT.

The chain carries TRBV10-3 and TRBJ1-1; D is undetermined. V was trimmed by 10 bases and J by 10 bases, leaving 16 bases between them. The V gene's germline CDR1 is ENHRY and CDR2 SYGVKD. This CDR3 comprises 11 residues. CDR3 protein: CATRWAEGAFF. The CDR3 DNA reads TGTGCCACCCGCTGGGCTGAAGGAGCTTTCTTT.

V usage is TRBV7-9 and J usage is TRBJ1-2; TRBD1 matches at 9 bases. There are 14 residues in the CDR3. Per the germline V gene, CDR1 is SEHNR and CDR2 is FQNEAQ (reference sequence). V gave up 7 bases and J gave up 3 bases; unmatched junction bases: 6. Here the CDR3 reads CASNTGGADYGYTF. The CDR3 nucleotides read TGTGCCAGCAATACAGGGGGCGCGGACTATGGCTACACCTTC.

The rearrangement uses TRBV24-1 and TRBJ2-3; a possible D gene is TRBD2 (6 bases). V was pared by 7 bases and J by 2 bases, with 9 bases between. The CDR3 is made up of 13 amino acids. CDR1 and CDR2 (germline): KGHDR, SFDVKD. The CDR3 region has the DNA TGTGCCACCAGCCGGGGGAACACAGATACGCAGTATTTT. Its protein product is CATSRGNTDTQYF.